Presented here are 24 T cell receptor beta chains from one specimen sequenced in a study of T cells in Graves' hyperthyroidism and ophthalmopathy. Researchers amplified the TCR beta CDR3 regions from RNA transcripts. The HTBI set primed first-round TCR CDR3 RT-PCR. Each CDR3 protein is one row after TCRdb ran MiXCR on the multiplex PCR reads. The sample holds roughly 520,000 distinct CDR3 sequences; roughly a quarter are singletons and the top ten take approximately 11%. Sample: blood. All receptors derive from a woman in her thirties with Graves' ophthalmopathy.

This clonotype has ten or more counts. The chain carries TRBV19 and TRBJ2-7; 9 nucleotides line up with TRBD1. Germline CDR1 and CDR2: LNHDA and SQIVND (reference sequence). With V trimmed by 4 bases and J by 4 bases, 14 bases remained unmatched. The CDR3 contains 17 residues. As DNA, the CDR3 is TGTGCCAGTAGTACATACCATTACCTGGACAGGGGTTACGAGCAGTACTTC. Translating gives CASSTYHYLDRGYEQYF.

This clonotype was seen many times. CDR3 in amino acids: CASSQTGIRGYTF. CDR3 bases: TGTGCCAGCAGTCAGACAGGGATACGGGGCTACACCTTC. This chain links TRBV6-5 with TRBJ1-2, with TRBD1 matching over 7 bases. The V segment lost 5 bases and the J segment 8 bases; nucleotides outside the gene matches: 8. This CDR3 region has 13 residues. The germline CDR1 and CDR2 sequences are MNHEY and SVGAGI.

This clonotype was detected ten times or more. The gene calls are TRBV15 and TRBJ1-1, with D possibly being TRBD1 (6 bases). The CDR3 runs 16 residues. Germline V gene data show CDR1 as LNHNV and CDR2 as YYDKDF (reference sequence). With 3 bases removed from V and 1 base from J, the gap between germline ends came to 15 bases. CDR3 protein: CATSRDDWTANTEAFF. The CDR3 nucleotides are TGTGCCACCAGCAGGGACGATTGGACAGCGAACACTGAAGCTTTCTTT.

This clonotype has a count of ten or more. The chain has TRBV6-2 or TRBV6-3 and TRBJ2-2; 8 nucleotides match TRBD1. Germline values: CDR1 MNHEY, CDR2 SVGEGT. V lost 3 bases to trimming and J lost 1 base; unmatched junction nucleotides: 10. The CDR3 sequence is 18 residues long. The CDR3: CASSYPVWGQENTGELFF. The CDR3 bases are TGTGCCAGCAGTTATCCTGTCTGGGGACAGGAGAACACCGGGGAGCTGTTTTTT.

This chain links TRBV5-1 with TRBJ2-2; 13 bases agree with TRBD2. CDR1 and CDR2 from the germline V gene are SGHRS and YFSETQ. The CDR3 runs 18 residues. Trimming took 3 bases from V and 8 from J; bases not matched to a gene: 13. The CDR3 DNA follows: TGCGCCAGCAGCTCCCCGAAAACTAGCGGGAGGGCCTCGGGGGAGCTGTTTTTT. Amino acid sequence: CASSSPKTSGRASGELFF.

This chain links TRBV15 with TRBJ2-7; the D is unclear. Per the germline V gene, CDR1 is LNHNV and CDR2 is YYDKDF (reference sequence). CDR3 size: 15 residues. V lost 4 bases to trimming and J lost 1 base, with 14 bases between them. CDR3 loop: CATSTGRTSSYEQYF. The CDR3 nucleotides read TGTGCCACCAGCACCGGAAGGACGAGTTCCTACGAGCAGTACTTC.

The rearrangement uses TRBV6-5 and TRBJ2-7; D is uncertain. Germline values: CDR1 MNHEY, CDR2 SVGAGI. This CDR3 comprises 14 residues. V was pared by 0 bases and J by 2 bases, with 8 bases between. CDR3 nucleotides: TGTGCCAGCAGTTACTCCACGAGCACCTACGAGCAGTACTTC. Protein: CASSYSTSTYEQYF.

This clonotype occurred many times. CDR3 bases: TGTGCCAGCAGCGTATACGGGGGGGAAAGCGAGCAGTACTTC. This sequence encodes CASSVYGGESEQYF. The gene calls are TRBV9 and TRBJ2-7; 8 bases align to TRBD2. The germline V gene encodes CDR1 SGDLS and CDR2 YYNGEE. The CDR3 is 14 amino acids. The V and J ends lost 1 base and 6 bases, in that order; junction bases with no gene match: 6. Together with reference TRBV9 and TRBJ2-7, the CDR3 gives the full variable domain: DSGVTQTPKHLITATGQRVTLRCSPRSGDLSVYWYQQSLDQGLQFLIQYYNGEERAKGNILERFSAQQFPDLHSELNLSSLELGDSALYFCASSVYGGESEQYFGPGTRLTVT.

This clonotype came up many times. This sequence joins TRBV6-5 and TRBJ2-7; TRBD1 might be the D (5 bases). The V gene lost 0 bases and the J gene lost 2 bases, with 11 bases spanning the gap. CDR3 length: 15 residues. Germline CDR1 MNHEY, CDR2 SVGAGI. The CDR3 protein is CASSYSRGRAYEQYF. The DNA of the CDR3 is TGTGCCAGCAGTTACTCGAGAGGCAGGGCCTACGAGCAGTACTTC.

This clonotype was seen many times. This chain links TRBV6-4 with TRBJ1-1; D unclear. The germline V gene has CDR1 MRHNA and CDR2 SNTAGT. Trimming took 6 bases from V and 0 from J, leaving 8 bases between them. The CDR3 totals 13 residues. The CDR3 DNA reads TGTGCCAGCAGGAAAGAAATGAACACTGAAGCTTTCTTT. This codes for CASRKEMNTEAFF.

In this sample, this clonotype turned up many times. J is TRBJ1-1 and V is TRBV30; D unresolved. V lost 2 bases, J lost 11 bases, and 12 bases lay in between. The CDR3 spans 11 residues. Germline values: CDR1 GTSNPN, CDR2 SVGIG (reference sequence). The CDR3 sequence is CAWSRARQAFF. The CDR3 nucleotides read TGTGCCTGGAGTAGGGCTCGTCAGGCTTTCTTT.

A remark on this clonotype: Germline is not matched at one junction end, which may reflect a read error. The chain carries TRBV28 and TRBJ2-3; D possibly matches TRBD1 or TRBD2 (5 bases each). CDR3 length: 11 residues. The germline V gene has CDR1 MDHEN and CDR2 SYDVKM. The CDR3 is CASSTGTGPNF. The CDR3 nucleotides are TGTGCCAGCAGCACCGGGACCGGGCCAAATTTT.

This clonotype has a count of ten or more. The rearrangement uses TRBV6-5 and TRBJ1-2; maybe TRBD1 (5 bases). Germline assignment: CDR1 MNHEY and CDR2 SVGAGI. The CDR3 spans 16 residues. V was cut by 2 bases and J by 3 bases, with 16 bases left in between. In nucleotides, the CDR3 is TGTGCCAGCAGTTACGATCCGATGGGGCAGGACTATGGCTACACCTTC. Translation gives CASSYDPMGQDYGYTF.

This chain joins TRBV18 and TRBJ2-7; no clear D gene. Germline assignment: CDR1 KGHSH and CDR2 LQKENI. V was cut by 3 bases and J by 7 bases, with 13 bases left in between. The CDR3 loop spans 13 amino acids. In DNA, the CDR3 is TGTGCCAGCTCACCTATCGCGAGAGCAGAGCAGTACTTC. This encodes CASSPIARAEQYF.

This clonotype was recorded at least ten times. The CDR3: CASSQDPVVFGYTF. As DNA, the CDR3 is TGTGCCAGCAGCCAAGATCCCGTCGTTTTTGGCTACACCTTC. The V gene is TRBV4-2, the J gene TRBJ1-2; no reliable D call. The germline gives CDR1 LGHNA, CDR2 YNFKEQ. The CDR3 sequence is 14 residues long. Trimming pared 0 bases from V and 7 bases from J, leaving 12 bases between.

This clonotype was found many times. The chain carries TRBV11-1 and TRBJ1-2, with D hard to call. CDR1 is SGHAT, CDR2 FQDESV, per germline (reference sequence). Deletions cut 2 bases from V and 6 bases from J, with 22 bases between. The CDR3 covers 17 residues. The CDR3 DNA sequence: TGTGCCAGCAGCTTAATCGGTCGGATAGAATGGATCAATGGCTACACCTTC. This sequence encodes CASSLIGRIEWINGYTF.

Notes on this clonotype: Because the CDR3 is missing its conserved closing phenylalanine or tryptophan, this is likely a read error. The chain recombines TRBV6-1 with TRBJ1-6; 9 nucleotides align to TRBD1. This CDR3 has 16 amino acids. Germline trimming cut 6 bases from V and 6 bases from J; bases unmatched to any gene: 9. Germline lookup yields CDR1 MNHNS and CDR2 SASEGT. In DNA, the CDR3 is TGTGCCAGCAGGCGAACAGGGGGCGAGGGTAATTCACCCCTCCACGTT. Amino acid sequence: CASRRTGGEGNSPLHV.

CDR3 coding DNA: TGTGCCAGCAGCCCCCTAGTCTTTGCTGACATTCAGTACTTC. Translating it yields CASSPLVFADIQYF. This chain uses TRBV9 with TRBJ2-4, with unresolved D. Germline V lookup: CDR1 SGDLS, CDR2 YYNGEE. V was trimmed by 4 bases and J by 8 bases, leaving 16 bases between them. The CDR3 runs 14 residues.

The sample holds a few counts of this clonotype. The chain has TRBV19 and TRBJ1-1; TRBD1 matches 9 bases. CDR3 length: 17 amino acids. CDR1 and CDR2 (germline): LNHDA, SQIVND (reference sequence). V lost 5 bases to trimming and J lost 0 bases; unmatched junction nucleotides: 10. CDR3 amino acids: CASSSDRGYSVNTEAFF. DNA of the CDR3: TGTGCCAGTAGTTCCGACAGGGGGTACTCCGTGAACACTGAAGCTTTCTTT.

This clonotype has ten or more counts. The CDR3 nucleotides read TGTGCCATCAGTGAGTCTATGGGACAAGAGACCCAGTACTTC. Its translation: CAISESMGQETQYF. The chain is built from TRBV10-3 and TRBJ2-5; unclear D gene. V was clipped by 0 bases and J by 2 bases, with 7 bases between them. Per germline, CDR1 ENHRY and CDR2 SYGVKD. The CDR3 runs to 14 residues.

This clonotype was seen at least ten times. The chain recombines TRBV6-1 with TRBJ2-5; D gene uncertain. Germline V gene data show CDR1 as MNHNS and CDR2 as SASEGT. V lost 6 bases to trimming and J lost 5 bases, with 13 bases between them. The CDR3 consists of 13 residues. In DNA form, the CDR3 reads TGTGCCAGCAGCACGGTGGCGTTGGAGACCCAGTACTTC. It codes for CASSTVALETQYF.

The chain is built from TRBV5-4 and TRBJ2-5, with 8 bases lining up with TRBD2. Trimming took 4 bases from V and 3 from J; bases not matched to a gene: 8. This CDR3 contains 15 residues. Germline CDR1 reads SGHNT; CDR2 reads YYREEE (reference sequence). CDR3: CASSPTSLAEETQYF. DNA for the CDR3: TGTGCCAGCAGCCCTACTTCACTAGCGGAAGAGACCCAGTACTTC.

The chain uses TRBV5-1 and TRBJ2-7; the D gene is possibly TRBD2 (8 bases). Germline-derived CDR1 and CDR2 are SGHRS and YFSETQ. This CDR3 has 16 amino acids. Trimming cost V 3 bases and J 0 bases, with 16 bases left between them. CDR3: CASSYGDSGSSYEQYF. The CDR3 nucleotides are TGCGCCAGCAGCTACGGGGACAGCGGGAGCTCCTACGAGCAGTACTTC.

This clonotype occurred many times. V is TRBV6-2 or TRBV6-3 and J is TRBJ1-1; D is unresolved. Germline CDR1 reads MNHEY; CDR2 reads SVGEGT. The germline V and J ends were trimmed by 1 base and 4 bases, with 7 bases remaining between them. This CDR3 spans 13 amino acids. The CDR3, as DNA: TGTGCCAGCAGTTACTGGGTGGCCACTGAAGCTTTCTTT. Protein: CASSYWVATEAFF.